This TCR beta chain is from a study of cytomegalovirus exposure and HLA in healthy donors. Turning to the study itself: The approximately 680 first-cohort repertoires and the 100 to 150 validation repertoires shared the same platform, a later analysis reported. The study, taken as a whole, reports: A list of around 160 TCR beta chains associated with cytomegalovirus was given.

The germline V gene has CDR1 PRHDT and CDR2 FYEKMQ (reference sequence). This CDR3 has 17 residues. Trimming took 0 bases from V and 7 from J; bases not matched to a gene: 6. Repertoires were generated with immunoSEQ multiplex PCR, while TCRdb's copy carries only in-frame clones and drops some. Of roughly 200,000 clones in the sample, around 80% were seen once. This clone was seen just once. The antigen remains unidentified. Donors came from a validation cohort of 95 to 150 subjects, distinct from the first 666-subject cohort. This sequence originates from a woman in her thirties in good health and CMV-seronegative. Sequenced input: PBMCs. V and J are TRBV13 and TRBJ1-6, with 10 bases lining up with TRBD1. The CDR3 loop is CASSLGVAGQGNSPLHF. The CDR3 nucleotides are TGTGCCAGCAGCTTAGGCGTAGCGGGACAGGGGAATTCACCCCTCCACTTT.